A single T cell receptor (beta chain) is shown here with its context. The clone's antigen remains unknown. This sample is part of a study of Tregs in tolerant kidney transplant recipients (dated 2019 in TCRdb). Turning to the overall study: Related donors were used in the transplants with nonmyeloablative bone marrow transplantation, and mixed chimerism was transient in the human trials. TCRbeta sequencing was used in the study to identify donor-specific regulatory T cells before combined kidney and bone marrow transplantation, and the identified cells were then tracked after transplant. What the study reported, not specific to this receptor: Because the study included only a small number of patients, the results must be confirmed in larger populations and under other immunosuppression protocols. For some patients, the PCR primers changed as time went on, which meant samples from those patients could not be compared with one another at the nucleotide level. Biological reproducibility was not examined directly, but technical replication error appeared to be minimal. Donor-specific Treg expansion was found to exceed global Treg expansion in tolerant patients, suggesting antigen-driven rather than nonspecific expansion. Expanding Tregs with activated donor B cells appeared to identify the most biologically relevant and donor-specific TCRbeta repertoire.

For TCRbeta CDR3 sequencing, genomic DNA was extracted from sorted cells using the QIAGEN DNeasy Blood and Tissue Kit. High-throughput TCRbeta CDR3 sequencing, including PCR amplification with bias correction and internal controls, was performed commercially through immunoSEQ. The source study handled its data this way. Unique productive TCRbeta sequences were defined by CDR3 nucleotide sequence when primers matched and otherwise by CDR3 amino acid sequence together with Vbeta and Jbeta genes. Sorting error was corrected by removing sequences shared between sorted populations at a frequency ratio of 2:1 or less, and the remaining shared sequences were assigned to the higher population. A sequence counted as donor-reactive if, in CFSE-low cells, the sequence had a frequency of at least 0.01% and was expanded at least 5-fold compared with unstimulated cells. Repertoire divergence was quantified by Jensen-Shannon divergence using the top 100 TCRbeta sequences ranked by frequency. For samples with multiple sequencing runs, sorting error was corrected separately for each run before the runs were pooled. TCRdb's version of the immuneACCESS table is confined to in-frame rearrangements and falls short of the full clone set. An unresolved V gene accounts for under half of the shortfall where checked; the remainder is of unknown origin. That table gives V, J and clone size, and the DNA gave D and trimming. This sample's clone table shows some 52,000 clones. The top ten constitute about 0.83% of the sample.

The time point label, as the study defines it: blood sample drawn before combined kidney and bone marrow transplant. Unstimulated Tregs (CD4+CD25+CD127-), CD4+ non-Tregs (CD4+CD25-), CD4 and CD8 cells were FACS-sorted from thawed PBMCs. The patients were a handful of recipients of combined kidney and bone marrow transplants from the ITN036ST trial, and samples were available only for these trial subjects. Healthy control blood was separated into PBMCs by Ficoll density gradient and cryopreserved, and patient PBMCs were collected both before and after transplant. This receptor was taken from a human donor who received a combined kidney and bone marrow transplant. Sequenced material: CD4+ T cells from blood, taken before the transplant.

CDR3 protein: CASSQSGTGFYEQYF. The CDR3 bases that were read are TGTGCCAGCAGCCAATCCGGGACAGGGTTCTACGAG. The rearrangement combines TRBV7-9 with TRBJ2-7, with 9 junctional bases fitting TRBD1. The read terminates 3 residues ahead of where the CDR3 ends, so the germline J gene completes it. CDR3 length: 15 amino acids, cysteine to phenylalanine. Only the CDR3 bases that were read are kept: 36 of them, in frame from base 1. For CDR1 and CDR2, the germline V gene (reference sequence) lists SEHNR and FQNEAQ. Germline trimming amounts to 5 bases on V and 3 bases on J, with 8 as the count of junction bases outside the gene matches.